This TCR beta chain was sequenced during a study of blood T cell repertoires in COVID-19. Trimming stripped 2 bases from V and 5 bases from J, with 12 bases between. The CDR3 totals 15 residues. The V gene's germline CDR1 is MDHEN and CDR2 SYDVKM. Original methodology: The assay estimated nucleated cells by amplifying reference gene primers. Some clones are missing from TCRdb's copy, which holds only in-frame ones; the method was immunoSEQ multiplex PCR. That table furnishes V, J and clone size, whereas the DNA furnished D and trimming. The sample consists of around 200,000 clones, 85% of them appearing once.

This receptor was identified in a woman older than 75 with acute or convalescent COVID-19. The sequenced sample was peripheral blood. This chain connects TRBV28 to TRBJ2-2, with D perhaps TRBD2 (5 bases). The CDR3 bases are TGTGCCAGCAGTTTAGTGAGGGTGAGGACCGGGGAGCTGTTTTTT. It translates to CASSLVRVRTGELFF.